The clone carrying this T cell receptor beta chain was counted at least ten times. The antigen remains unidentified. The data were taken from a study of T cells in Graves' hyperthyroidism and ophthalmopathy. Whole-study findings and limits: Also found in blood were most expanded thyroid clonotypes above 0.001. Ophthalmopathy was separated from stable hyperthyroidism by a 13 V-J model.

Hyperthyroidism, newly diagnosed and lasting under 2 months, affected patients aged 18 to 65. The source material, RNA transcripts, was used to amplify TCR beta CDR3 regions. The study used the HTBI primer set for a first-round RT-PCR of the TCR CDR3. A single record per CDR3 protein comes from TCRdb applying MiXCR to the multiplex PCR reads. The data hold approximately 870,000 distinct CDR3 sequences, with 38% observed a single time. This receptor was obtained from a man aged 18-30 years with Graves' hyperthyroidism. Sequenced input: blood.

DNA for the CDR3: TGCAGTGCTAGCCCGGGACCCACGAATCAGCCCCAGCATTTT. Translation gives CSASPGPTNQPQHF. This rearrangement joins TRBV20-1 to TRBJ1-5; D might be TRBD1 (5 bases). The CDR3 totals 14 residues. Germline V gives CDR1 DFQATT, CDR2 SNEGSKA (reference sequence). Trimming cost V 3 bases and J 4 bases, with 13 bases left between them.